The next 32 T cell receptor beta chains were all read from a single sample in a study of blood T cell repertoires in COVID-19. Clones were sequenced by immunoSEQ multiplex PCR, and TCRdb holds only the in-frame ones, with some missing. The data hold roughly 250,000 clones, with over 70% observed a single time. What was sequenced was peripheral blood. The receptors stem from a human donor in a cohort sampled during active COVID-19.

The chain recombines TRBV21-1 with TRBJ2-1; the tabulated D call, TRBD1, remains unverified against the DNA. TRBV21-1 is deemed a pseudogene. The CDR3 runs 16 residues. CDR3 protein: CASSNRDSLDYNEQFF. The CDR3, as DNA: TGTGCCAGCAGCAACCGGGACAGCCTCGATTACAATGAGCAGTTCTTC.

V usage is TRBV18 and J usage is TRBJ1-1, with 7 positions matching TRBD1. The CDR3 contains 13 residues. V gave up 4 bases and J gave up 10 bases; unmatched junction bases: 9. Per the germline V gene, CDR1 is KGHSH and CDR2 is LQKENI. For the CDR3, the DNA is TGTGCCAGCTCACGAGGGGGACAGTTCGCAGCTTTCTTT. As protein: CASSRGGQFAAFF.

This sequence joins TRBV29-1 and TRBJ2-7, with 9 bases lining up with TRBD2. This CDR3 spans 13 amino acids. In germline, CDR1 is SQVTM, CDR2 ANQGSEA. With 5 bases clipped from V and 0 bases from J, the junction kept 2 bases outside the gene matches. The CDR3: CSVLTSGSYEQYF. In DNA, the CDR3 is TGCAGCGTTTTGACTAGCGGCTCCTACGAGCAGTACTTC.

The chain employs TRBV5-6 and TRBJ2-7, with D perhaps TRBD1 (6 bases). Germline CDR1 SGHDT, CDR2 YYEEEE. The CDR3 length is 13 residues. V was clipped by 3 bases and J by 2 bases, with 9 bases between them. CDR3 DNA: TGTGCCAGCAGCTCGGCAGGGGCCTACGAGCAGTACTTC. Its translation: CASSSAGAYEQYF.

The sample holds a few counts of this clone. V is TRBV20-1 and J is TRBJ2-5; unclear D gene. Germline assignment: CDR1 DFQATT and CDR2 SNEGSKA (reference sequence). V was pared by 3 bases and J by 2 bases, with 4 bases between. The CDR3 consists of 11 residues. This CDR3 reads CSARRQETQYF. Written as DNA, the CDR3 is TGCAGTGCTAGGAGGCAAGAGACCCAGTACTTC.

This clone was recorded once. The V call is TRBV28, the J call TRBJ1-1; D remains unclear. The germline CDR1 and CDR2 sequences are MDHEN and SYDVKM. Trimming removed 4 bases at V and 7 bases at J, with 7 bases between. This CDR3 spans 11 amino acids. In DNA form, the CDR3 reads TGTGCCAGCAGTTCCAGTTTTGAAGCTTTCTTT. Amino acid sequence: CASSSSFEAFF.

The chain is built from TRBV6-5 and TRBJ1-1; D remains unclear. The CDR3 runs to 13 residues. Germline V gives CDR1 MNHEY, CDR2 SVGAGI. Trimming shortened V by 0 bases and J by 6 bases, and 8 bases separated the two germline ends. The CDR3 nucleotides read TGTGCCAGCAGTTACTCTAAGGGAGCTGAAGCTTTCTTT. Translating it yields CASSYSKGAEAFF.

The genes are TRBV4-1 and TRBJ1-1; 9 nucleotides match TRBD1. This CDR3 comprises 15 residues. The germline gives CDR1 MGHRA, CDR2 YSYEKL. V was pared by 3 bases and J by 0 bases, with 2 bases of the junction left unmatched. The CDR3 DNA is TGCGCCAGCAGCCACGGGACAGGGATGAACACTGAAGCTTTCTTT. It codes for CASSHGTGMNTEAFF.

This sequence joins TRBV7-9 and TRBJ1-1, with 11 bases that match TRBD1. The CDR3 loop spans 19 amino acids. Trimming took 4 bases from V and 1 from J; bases not matched to a gene: 14. CDR1 and CDR2 from the germline V gene are SEHNR and FQNEAQ (reference sequence). The CDR3 DNA reads as TGTGCCAGCAGCTCTGGGACAGGGGGGAATTCGCGGAAGAACACTGAAGCTTTCTTT. This translates into CASSSGTGGNSRKNTEAFF. The full variable domain, completed using reference TRBV7-9 and TRBJ1-1, is DTGVSQNPRHKITKRGQNVTFRCDPISEHNRLYWYRQTLGQGPEFLTYFQNEAQLEKSRLLSDRFSAERPKGSFSTLEIQRTEQGDSAMYLCASSSGTGGNSRKNTEAFFGQGTRLTVV.

This rearrangement joins TRBV6-6 to TRBJ1-1, with D uncertain. The germline V gene encodes CDR1 MNHNY and CDR2 SVGAGI (reference sequence). Trimming stripped 1 base from V and 6 bases from J, with 12 bases between. The CDR3 covers 14 residues. The CDR3, as DNA: TGTGCCAGCAGTTACTTCGGAGAGAGGCCTGAAGCTTTCTTT. Encoded protein: CASSYFGERPEAFF.

The CDR3 DNA follows: TGCGCCAGCAGCCGACTCGGGGAAAAACTGTTTTTT. This sequence encodes CASSRLGEKLFF. This chain joins TRBV5-1 and TRBJ1-4; D uncertain. Trimming pared 4 bases from V and 8 bases from J, leaving 9 bases between. The CDR3 has 12 residues. Germline CDR1 and CDR2: SGHRS and YFSETQ.

This chain connects TRBV23-1 to TRBJ2-1; 14 nucleotides match TRBD2. TRBV23-1 is noted as an ORF with a role that remains uncertain. The CDR3 runs 17 residues. V dropped 3 bases and J dropped 9; count of bases not matched to a gene: 10. CDR3: CASSHWTSGGFTAEQFF. The CDR3 DNA reads as TGCGCCAGCAGTCATTGGACTAGCGGGGGGTTTACCGCTGAGCAGTTCTTC.

This clone was counted once. This chain joins TRBV14 and TRBJ2-5; 16 bases fit TRBD2. This CDR3 region has 17 residues. Germline lookup yields CDR1 SGHDN and CDR2 FVKESK. With V trimmed by 4 bases and J by 6 bases, 8 bases remained unmatched. CDR3 DNA sequence: TGTGCCAGCAGCCTGGGACTAGCGGGGGGGAAGGTGAAGACCCAGTACTTC. It translates to CASSLGLAGGKVKTQYF.

V and J are TRBV9 and TRBJ2-1; 15 bases line up with TRBD2. V lost 0 bases, J lost 12 bases, and 4 bases stayed unmatched. CDR3 length equals 15 residues. Looked up from germline, CDR1 is SGDLS and CDR2 is YYNGEE. The CDR3 loop is CASSVAPGLAGGQFF. DNA of the CDR3: TGTGCCAGCAGCGTAGCCCCGGGACTAGCGGGGGGGCAGTTCTTC.

V and J are TRBV2 and TRBJ2-7; 10 bases are a match to TRBD1. This CDR3 spans 14 amino acids. V lost 10 bases, J lost 3 bases, and 9 bases stayed unmatched. Germline V lookup: CDR1 SNHLY, CDR2 FYNNEI. The CDR3 loop is CAITFRDRGYEQYF. The CDR3 region has the DNA TGTGCCATCACATTCCGGGACAGGGGCTACGAGCAGTACTTC. The complete variable domain, with remaining parts taken from reference TRBV2 and TRBJ2-7, reads EPEVTQTPSHQVTQMGQEVILRCVPISNHLYFYWYRQILGQKVEFLVSFYNNEISEKSEIFDDQFSVERPDGSNFTLKIRSTKLEDSAMYFCAITFRDRGYEQYFGPGTRLTVT.

This sequence joins TRBV21-1 and TRBJ2-3; whether TRBD2, the table's D call, matches the DNA was not checked. TRBV21-1 is listed as a pseudogene. The CDR3 has 18 residues. Written as DNA, the CDR3 is TGTGCCAGCAGCAAAGCGCTTTATACTAGCGGATGCACAGATACGCAGTATTTT. As protein: CASSKALYTSGCTDTQYF.

This chain links TRBV18 with TRBJ1-1; TRBD1 is a possible D gene (5 bases). This CDR3 has 20 residues. The V and J ends lost 3 bases and 1 base respectively, with 27 bases between them. The germline V gene encodes CDR1 KGHSH and CDR2 LQKENI. The CDR3 DNA sequence: TGTGCCAGCTCACCTGATAGGGGCACACCGATACCGCGCCCGAACACTGAAGCTTTCTTT. Amino acid sequence: CASSPDRGTPIPRPNTEAFF. The variable domain in full, completed from reference TRBV18 and TRBJ1-1, reads NAGVMQNPRHLVRRRGQEARLRCSPMKGHSHVYWYRQLPEEGLKFMVYLQKENIIDESGMPKERFSAEFPKEGPSILRIQQVVRGDSAAYFCASSPDRGTPIPRPNTEAFFGQGTRLTVV.

The rearrangement uses TRBV19 and TRBJ2-3; 13 bases fit TRBD2. The CDR3 contains 19 residues. The junction had 13 bases not matched to a gene; V was cut back by 5 bases and J by 2 bases. CDR1 is LNHDA, CDR2 SQIVND, per germline (reference sequence). Here the CDR3 DNA reads TGTGCCAGTAGTCGGACTAGCGGGAGTTCGGGTGGAAACACAGATACGCAGTATTTT. Its protein product is CASSRTSGSSGGNTDTQYF.

The chain couples TRBV18 to TRBJ2-7, with 8 bases matching TRBD1. Unmatched junction bases numbered 13, after V lost 3 bases and J lost 3 bases. The CDR3 length is 17 residues. Germline V gene data show CDR1 as KGHSH and CDR2 as LQKENI. The CDR3 nucleotides are TGTGCCAGCTCACCCAGTCGCCGGGACAGGCTATTCTACGAGCAGTACTTC. Amino acid sequence: CASSPSRRDRLFYEQYF.

This chain uses TRBV12-3 or TRBV12-4 with TRBJ2-1; D gene ambiguous. V shed 3 bases and J shed 8 bases, with 8 bases lying between them. The CDR3 loop spans 12 amino acids. CDR3 sequence reads: CASSLYSDEQFF. Written as DNA, the CDR3 is TGTGCCAGCAGTTTGTATTCGGATGAGCAGTTCTTC.

This chain links TRBV6-6 with TRBJ1-4; 9 positions agree with TRBD1. The V gene end was trimmed by 2 bases and the J gene end by 8 bases; junction bases not matched to a gene: 9. Germline CDR1 is MNHNY and CDR2 is SVGAGI (reference sequence). This CDR3 is 16 amino acids long. The CDR3 DNA reads as TGTGCCAGCAGTTACATCCTGGGACAGGGAGGCGAAAAACTGTTTTTT. Its protein product is CASSYILGQGGEKLFF.

The V and J genes are TRBV19 and TRBJ2-1; 8 positions match TRBD2. Trimming took 2 bases from V and 6 from J; bases not matched to a gene: 9. The CDR3 contains 16 residues. Germline V lookup: CDR1 LNHDA, CDR2 SQIVND (reference sequence). In nucleotides, the CDR3 is TGTGCCAGTAGTATAAGCCTTCTAGCGGGTGGCAATGAGCAGTTCTTC. Translated: CASSISLLAGGNEQFF. Looking up the rest from reference TRBV19 and TRBJ2-1 gives the full variable domain: DGGITQSPKYLFRKEGQNVTLSCEQNLNHDAMYWYRQDPGQGLRLIYYSQIVNDFQKGDIAEGYSVSREKKESFPLTVTSAQKNPTAFYLCASSISLLAGGNEQFFGPGTRLTVL.

V gene TRBV29-1 combines with J gene TRBJ1-1, with D unclear. The germline V gene encodes CDR1 SQVTM and CDR2 ANQGSEA. Deletions cut 7 bases from V and 10 bases from J, with 16 bases between. CDR3 length: 11 residues. In nucleotides, the CDR3 is TGCAGCGCCCTCAATAGCCTCGGAGCTTTCTTT. It yields the protein CSALNSLGAFF.

The chain carries TRBV19 and TRBJ2-3; D unresolved. V lost 5 bases and J 0 bases, leaving 18 bases between the germline ends. Germline V gene data show CDR1 as LNHDA and CDR2 as SQIVND (reference sequence). The CDR3 runs 17 residues. CDR3 in amino acids: CASSPAPEAPSTDTQYF. Written as DNA, the CDR3 is TGTGCCAGTAGTCCGGCACCCGAGGCCCCAAGCACAGATACGCAGTATTTT.

Only one count was recorded for this clone. V is TRBV2 and J is TRBJ1-6; 8 nucleotides match TRBD1. Per the germline V gene, CDR1 is SNHLY and CDR2 is FYNNEI. The CDR3 consists of 18 residues. J was trimmed by 0 bases and V by 8 bases; bases with no gene match: 12. In DNA, the CDR3 is TGTGCCAGCGGCGACAGGGGACTTACTGTCTCCTATAATTCACCCCTCCACTTT. Protein product: CASGDRGLTVSYNSPLHF.

The V and J genes are TRBV19 and TRBJ1-6; a possible D gene is TRBD1 (6 bases). This CDR3 comprises 14 residues. CDR1 LNHDA and CDR2 SQIVND come from the germline V gene (reference sequence). Trimming cost V 4 bases and J 10 bases, with 14 bases left between them. The CDR3 is CASSSSGGRSPLHF. CDR3 in DNA: TGTGCCAGTAGTAGTAGCGGGGGCAGGTCACCCCTCCACTTT.

This chain links TRBV7-8 with TRBJ2-7; a weak D match, TRBD1 (6 bases). V was cut by 4 bases and J by 5 bases, with 12 bases left in between. This CDR3 region has 13 residues. The germline V gene has CDR1 SGHVS and CDR2 FQNEAQ. This CDR3 reads CASSSLQGNEQYF. CDR3 in DNA: TGTGCCAGCAGCTCTTTACAGGGAAACGAGCAGTACTTC. The full variable domain, with the rest looked up from reference TRBV7-8 and TRBJ2-7, is GAGVSQSPRYKVAKRGQDVALRCDPISGHVSLFWYQQALGQGPEFLTYFQNEAQLDKSGLPSDRFFAERPEGSVSTLKIQRTQQEDSAVYLCASSSLQGNEQYFGPGTRLTVT.

This clone has only one observation. Different DNA sequences within this sample yield the same CDR3. The chain carries TRBV18 and TRBJ1-2, with TRBD1 matching over 7 bases. The germline CDR1 and CDR2 sequences are KGHSH and LQKENI. This CDR3 region has 13 residues. The J segment lost 3 bases and the V segment lost 6 bases, leaving 4 bases of the junction unmatched. The CDR3 region is CASSPDRDYGYTF. CDR3 in DNA: TGTGCCAGCTCCCCAGACAGGGACTATGGCTACACCTTC. The full variable domain, with the rest looked up from reference TRBV18 and TRBJ1-2, is NAGVMQNPRHLVRRRGQEARLRCSPMKGHSHVYWYRQLPEEGLKFMVYLQKENIIDESGMPKERFSAEFPKEGPSILRIQQVVRGDSAAYFCASSPDRDYGYTFGSGTRLTVV.

This sequence joins TRBV5-1 and TRBJ2-3; 7 nucleotides agree with TRBD1. Germline loops: CDR1 SGHRS, CDR2 YFSETQ. The ends lost 4 bases at V and 2 bases at J; junction bases unmatched: 10. The CDR3 extends over 16 amino acids. The CDR3 loop reads CASSPTGNRATDTQYF. Here the CDR3 DNA reads TGCGCCAGCAGCCCGACAGGGAATCGGGCCACAGATACGCAGTATTTT.

This clone was seen once. The chain links TRBV3-1 (or the pseudogene TRBV3-2) to TRBJ1-3; no clear D. The V end lost 3 bases, the J end lost 0 bases, and 12 bases lay between the germline ends. CDR1 and CDR2 from the germline V gene are LGHDT and YNNKEL (reference sequence). CDR3 length: 16 residues. The CDR3 is CASSHGSASSGNTIYF. Here the CDR3 DNA reads TGTGCCAGCAGCCACGGCTCAGCGAGCTCTGGAAACACCATATATTTT.

The gene calls are TRBV19 and TRBJ2-1; TRBD2 is a possible D gene (6 bases). Trimming cost V 0 bases and J 5 bases, with 8 bases left between them. This CDR3 has 14 residues. CDR1 is LNHDA and CDR2 is SQIVND in the germline V gene (reference sequence). CDR3 residues: CASSIELAHNEQFF. CDR3 DNA sequence: TGTGCCAGTAGTATAGAACTAGCACACAATGAGCAGTTCTTC.

The chain has TRBV7-2 and TRBJ2-7; a weak D match, TRBD2 (6 bases). V was clipped by 5 bases and J by 4 bases, with 21 bases between them. Germline V gene data show CDR1 as SGHTA and CDR2 as FQGNSA. The CDR3 loop spans 16 amino acids. The chain's CDR3 is CASSPQGEVRGYEQYF. For the CDR3, the DNA is TGTGCCAGCAGCCCTCAAGGGGAGGTCCGCGGTTACGAGCAGTACTTC. Looking up the rest from reference TRBV7-2 and TRBJ2-7 gives the full variable domain: GAGVSQSPSNKVTEKGKDVELRCDPISGHTALYWYRQSLGQGLEFLIYFQGNSAPDKSGLPSDRFSAERTGGSVSTLTIQRTQQEDSAVYLCASSPQGEVRGYEQYFGPGTRLTVT.